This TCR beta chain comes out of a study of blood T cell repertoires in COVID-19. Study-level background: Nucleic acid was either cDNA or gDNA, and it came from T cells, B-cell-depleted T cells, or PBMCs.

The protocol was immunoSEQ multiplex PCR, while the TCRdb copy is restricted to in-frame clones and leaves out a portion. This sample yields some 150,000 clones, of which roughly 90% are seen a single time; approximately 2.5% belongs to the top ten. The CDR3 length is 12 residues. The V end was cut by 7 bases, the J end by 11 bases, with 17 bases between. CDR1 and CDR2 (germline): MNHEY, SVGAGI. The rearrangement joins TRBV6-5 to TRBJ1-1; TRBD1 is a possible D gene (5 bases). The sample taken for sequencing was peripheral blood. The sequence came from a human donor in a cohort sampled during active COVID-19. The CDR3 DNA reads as TGTGCCAGCATCCGAAAAGAGACAGCGGCTTTCTTT. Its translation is CASIRKETAAFF.